The 25 T cell receptor beta chains listed next were all sequenced from one sample in a study of shared clonotypes between healthy human individuals. Clones were sequenced by immunoSEQ multiplex PCR, and TCRdb holds only the in-frame ones, with some missing. The profile shows about 490,000 clones, over 75% of them singletons. The sequencing sample was made of PBMCs. The receptors derive from a woman aged 40 to 50 in good health. Some clones in this sample may be carry-over from other donors' samples.

The V and J genes are TRBV11-2 and TRBJ2-7; the match to TRBD1 covers 7 bases. This CDR3 region has 16 residues. The V and J ends lost 4 bases and 4 bases, in that order; junction bases with no gene match: 13. Germline CDR1 reads SGHAT; CDR2 reads FQNNGV. The CDR3 protein is CASSSLGGTVLYEQYF. CDR3 sequence (DNA): TGTGCCAGCAGCTCGCTGGGTGGGACAGTCCTTTACGAGCAGTACTTC.

This clone was seen only once. A much larger clone differs from this one at a single base, so this may be a read error. This rearrangement joins TRBV5-1 to TRBJ1-4, with D possibly matching TRBD1 (6 bases). Per germline, CDR1 SGHRS and CDR2 YFSETQ. The germline V and J ends were trimmed by 4 bases and 1 base, with 14 bases remaining between them. The length of the CDR3 is 16 residues. CDR3 in amino acids: CASSPQGLVTNEKLFF. CDR3 coding DNA: TGCGCCAGCAGCCCCCAGGGGTTGGTAACTAATGAAAAACTGTTTTTT.

In the case of this clone: With only one base between it and a far larger clone, this is likely a read error. The chain links TRBV18 to TRBJ1-2; D gene unclear. V was clipped by 6 bases and J by 4 bases, with 18 bases between them. This CDR3 is 15 amino acids long. Germline CDR1 reads KGHSH; CDR2 reads LQKENI. The CDR3 region is CASSQTRETPYGYTF. The CDR3 DNA sequence: TGTGCCAGCTCTCAAACCCGGGAGACACCCTATGGCTACACCTTC.

This sequence joins TRBV28 and TRBJ1-5; D is unresolved. V was clipped by 3 bases and J by 0 bases, with 9 bases between them. Per germline, CDR1 MDHEN and CDR2 SYDVKM. The CDR3 has 15 residues. The CDR3 reads CASSFRQDSNQPQHF. CDR3 DNA sequence: TGTGCCAGCAGTTTCCGGCAGGATAGCAATCAGCCCCAGCATTTT.

This clone was picked up one time. The chain recombines TRBV27 with TRBJ2-1; TRBD2 agrees at 9 bases. V shed 0 bases and J 3 bases; nucleotides not matched to a gene: 6. The CDR3 extends over 17 amino acids. Germline V gene data show CDR1 as MNHEY and CDR2 as SMNVEV (reference sequence). The CDR3 sequence: CASSLSVGLANYNEQFF. CDR3 nucleotides: TGTGCCAGCAGTTTATCGGTTGGACTAGCGAACTACAATGAGCAGTTCTTC.

The chain carries TRBV11-2 and TRBJ2-7; the D gene is possibly TRBD1 (5 bases). The V gene's germline CDR1 is SGHAT and CDR2 FQNNGV. This CDR3 has 16 amino acids. The germline V and J ends were trimmed by 0 bases and 3 bases, with 15 bases remaining between them. The DNA of the CDR3 is TGTGCCAGCAGCTTAGATGGGGCGGCATTCGGCTACGAGCAGTACTTC. Translated: CASSLDGAAFGYEQYF.

The chain links TRBV5-4 to TRBJ2-7, with 9 bases aligning to TRBD1. V lost 0 bases to trimming and J lost 6 bases; unmatched junction nucleotides: 4. The CDR3 totals 14 residues. Germline V CDR1 and CDR2: SGHNT, YYREEE (reference sequence). CDR3 sequence (DNA): TGTGCCAGCAGCTTGGAGGACAGGGGACGCGAGCAGTACTTC. Its protein is CASSLEDRGREQYF.

This rearrangement joins TRBV10-2 to TRBJ2-7; a weak D match, TRBD2 (5 bases). Germline-derived CDR1 and CDR2 are WSHSY and SAAADI. V was trimmed by 11 bases and J by 2 bases, leaving 19 bases between them. The CDR3 loop spans 14 amino acids. In DNA form, the CDR3 reads TGCGCCTCTAGAATGGGGAGAGACGCCTACGAGCAGTACTTC. This sequence encodes CASRMGRDAYEQYF.

This clone was counted only a few times. The V and J genes are TRBV5-6 and TRBJ2-5, with a tentative D call TRBD2 (5 bases). Germline CDR1 SGHDT, CDR2 YYEEEE. Trimming removed 2 bases from V and 3 bases from J, with 14 bases in between. CDR3 size: 15 residues. In DNA form, the CDR3 reads TGTGCCAGCAGCTTCGGGGAGTGGGTAGAAGAGACCCAGTACTTC. Encoded protein: CASSFGEWVEETQYF.

The chain is built from TRBV2 and TRBJ2-5; D not certain. V shed 6 bases and J shed 1 base, with 12 bases lying between them. This CDR3 is built from 14 residues. CDR1 is SNHLY, CDR2 FYNNEI, per germline. This CDR3 reads CASRAEWGQETQYF. The CDR3 coding sequence is TGTGCCAGCAGGGCTGAGTGGGGCCAAGAGACCCAGTACTTC.

This sequence joins TRBV11-2 and TRBJ2-7; D is uncertain. Germline V gene lookup returns CDR1 SGHAT and CDR2 FQNNGV. CDR3 length: 13 residues. Trimming removed 3 bases from V and 2 bases from J, with 8 bases in between. The CDR3 loop reads CASSLSRPYEQYF. In nucleotides, the CDR3 is TGTGCCAGCAGCTTGTCCCGACCCTACGAGCAGTACTTC.

This chain joins TRBV5-1 and TRBJ1-2, with unresolved D. Germline assignment: CDR1 SGHRS and CDR2 YFSETQ. The CDR3 runs 15 residues. V gave up 0 bases and J gave up 2 bases, with 11 bases separating them. The CDR3 region is CASSLGSDLNYGYTF. The DNA of the CDR3 is TGCGCCAGCAGCTTGGGTTCCGACCTGAACTATGGCTACACCTTC.

On this clone: This may stem from a read error, because a much larger clone lies one nucleotide away. J is TRBJ2-7 and V is TRBV5-4; D gene unclear. The CDR3 is 11 amino acids. V was shortened by 0 bases and J by 3 bases, with 1 base between the two germline ends. Looked up from germline, CDR1 is SGHNT and CDR2 is YYREEE (reference sequence). The CDR3 spells CASSLDYEQYF. Written as DNA, the CDR3 is TGTGCCAGCAGCTTGGACTACGAGCAGTACTTC.

V is TRBV5-5 and J is TRBJ1-4; D is possibly TRBD1 (6 bases). Trimming took off 0 bases at V and 4 bases at J, with 10 bases between the two ends. This CDR3 contains 15 residues. Germline CDR1 is SGHKS and CDR2 is YYEKEE (reference sequence). Here the CDR3 reads CASSLERGNNEKLFF. CDR3 nucleotides: TGTGCCAGCAGCTTGGAGAGGGGGAATAATGAAAAACTGTTTTTT.

This clone showed up just once. The rearrangement uses TRBV13 and TRBJ2-5, with TRBD2 matching over 9 bases. Germline loops: CDR1 PRHDT, CDR2 FYEKMQ (reference sequence). The junction had 8 bases not matched to a gene; V was cut back by 5 bases and J by 4 bases. CDR3 length: 15 residues. The CDR3: CASSPRTSVRETQYF. The DNA for the CDR3 is TGTGCCAGCAGCCCCCGGACTAGCGTTCGAGAGACCCAGTACTTC.

Comment on this clone: Different DNA sequences within this sample yield the same CDR3. Here the CDR3 reads CSVERTGTETQYF. CDR3 nucleotide sequence: TGCAGCGTTGAGCGGACAGGGACAGAGACCCAGTACTTC. The rearrangement links TRBV29-1 to TRBJ2-5; 8 positions match TRBD1. Germline V gene lookup returns CDR1 SQVTM and CDR2 ANQGSEA. J gave up 4 bases and V 3 bases, and 4 bases lay outside the gene matches. The CDR3 length is 13 residues. Filled out from reference TRBV29-1 and TRBJ2-5, the complete variable domain reads SAVISQKPSRDICQRGTSLTIQCQVDSQVTMMFWYRQQPGQSLTLIATANQGSEATYESGFVIDKFPISRPNLTFSTLTVSNMSPEDSSIYLCSVERTGTETQYFGPGTRLLVL.

This clone was observed once. The chain couples TRBV7-9 to TRBJ2-7; 7 bases are a match to TRBD1. Germline values: CDR1 SEHNR, CDR2 FQNEAQ (reference sequence). The CDR3 length is 14 residues. V dropped 5 bases and J dropped 3; count of bases not matched to a gene: 7. The CDR3: CASSPRGQNYEQYF. CDR3 in DNA: TGTGCCAGCAGCCCCCGGGGACAGAACTACGAGCAGTACTTC.

This sequence joins TRBV29-1 and TRBJ1-3, with D hard to call. Per germline, CDR1 SQVTM and CDR2 ANQGSEA. The CDR3 runs to 13 residues. Trimming stripped 5 bases from V and 0 bases from J, with 8 bases between. CDR3 sequence (DNA): TGCAGCGTTTTGCAGTCCTCTGGAAACACCATATATTTT. This sequence encodes CSVLQSSGNTIYF.

There are a few counts of this clone. With only one base between it and a far larger clone, this is likely a read error. This sequence joins TRBV6-4 and TRBJ2-2; TRBD1 might be the D (8 bases). Trimming cost V 8 bases and J 3 bases, with 16 bases left between them. This CDR3 has 15 residues. Germline assignment: CDR1 MRHNA and CDR2 SNTAGT. CDR3 loop: CASARTGGDTGELFF. Written as DNA, the CDR3 is TGTGCCAGCGCCCGCACAGGGGGGGACACCGGGGAGCTGTTTTTT.

The chain combines TRBV7-2 with TRBJ1-3; D possibly corresponds to TRBD1 (6 bases). The germline V gene has CDR1 SGHTA and CDR2 FQGNSA. The CDR3 consists of 15 residues. V gave up 4 bases and J gave up 1 base, with 11 bases separating them. Here the CDR3 reads CASSWQTGSGNTIYF. The CDR3 region has the DNA TGTGCCAGCAGCTGGCAAACAGGGTCTGGAAACACCATATATTTT.

J is TRBJ2-7 and V is TRBV10-1; 9 bases fit TRBD2. V gave up 4 bases and J gave up 5 bases; unmatched junction bases: 3. Germline CDR1 is WNHNN and CDR2 is SYGVQD (reference sequence). This CDR3 contains 13 residues. The CDR3 reads CASSGSGSDEQYF. CDR3 sequence (DNA): TGCGCCAGCAGTGGTAGCGGGAGCGACGAGCAGTACTTC.

This clone showed up just once. This chain uses TRBV27 with TRBJ2-5; TRBD2 might be the D (7 bases). This CDR3 contains 15 residues. The germline gives CDR1 MNHEY, CDR2 SMNVEV (reference sequence). V lost 5 bases and J lost 3, with 16 bases in between. CDR3 sequence: CASSPQRGAKETQYF. CDR3 DNA sequence: TGTGCCAGCAGTCCCCAACGGGGGGCGAAAGAGACCCAGTACTTC.

This clone was observed a single time. This chain uses TRBV5-1 with TRBJ1-3; D gene unclear. The CDR3 is 17 residues long. Looked up from germline, CDR1 is SGHRS and CDR2 is YFSETQ. V lost 0 bases and J lost 4, with 17 bases in between. CDR3 sequence (DNA): TGCGCCAGCAGCTTGGGTCCGGCCCCGGGGTCGGGAAACACCATATATTTT. Translation gives CASSLGPAPGSGNTIYF.

V gene TRBV4-1 combines with J gene TRBJ2-5; D gene unclear. CDR1 is MGHRA and CDR2 is YSYEKL in the germline V gene. The CDR3 contains 12 residues. The V end was cut by 0 bases, the J end by 7 bases, with 6 bases between. The CDR3 reads CASSQDGLTQYF. DNA for the CDR3: TGCGCCAGCAGCCAAGATGGCCTGACCCAGTACTTC.

The genes are TRBV4-2 and TRBJ1-1; D might be TRBD1 (6 bases). This CDR3 spans 17 amino acids. V lost 5 bases to trimming and J lost 7 bases, with 26 bases between them. Germline lookup yields CDR1 LGHNA and CDR2 YNFKEQ. The CDR3 bases are TGTGCCAGCAGCTTCCAATTAACGGGGGCAGGCCTAGATGAAGCTTTCTTT. Translation gives CASSFQLTGAGLDEAFF.